This T cell receptor (beta chain) was recorded in a study of T cells after yellow fever vaccination. Points from the study as a whole: Across the CD4 and CD8 compartments, a small share of clonotypes was present in both. From the bulk population, abundant clonotypes could contaminate and appear within FACS-sorted repertoires. Post-booster repertoires again held most primary-vaccination clones (just under 97% CD4, about 90% CD8).

The CDR3 covers 15 residues. Trimming took 4 bases from V and 0 from J, leaving 11 bases between them. The germline V gene has CDR1 SGHKS and CDR2 YYEKEE (reference sequence). This clonotype has only a few counts. Its antigen is still unknown. TCR cDNA was made by 5'RACE template switching, adding a universal primer site and UMIs. One entry per CDR3 protein, called by TCRdb with MiXCR from the 5' RACE reads. The sample includes roughly 140,000 distinct CDR3 sequences, around 7.7% seen only once; the top ten take under 0.85%. The TCR sequence derives from a man aged 25 to 40 who received the YFV17D yellow fever vaccine. The chain carries TRBV5-5 and TRBJ1-5; a possible D gene is TRBD1 (5 bases). Sample: CD4+ T cells sorted from PBMCs, taken 5 days after the yellow fever booster vaccination. The DNA of the CDR3 is TGTGCCAGCAGCCCGACAGAATATAGCAATCAGCCCCAGCATTTT. Translating gives CASSPTEYSNQPQHF.